This T cell receptor (beta chain) was sequenced during a study of T cell repertoires in MIS-A myocarditis. Repertoires were generated with immunoSEQ multiplex PCR, while TCRdb's copy carries only in-frame clones and drops some. This sample has some 10,000 clones; approximately 90% occur once, and the top ten carry approximately 2%. The receptor comes from a young man with fulminant myocarditis from multisystem inflammatory syndrome in adults (MIS-A) after COVID-19. Sequencing input: thoracic lymph node tissue obtained at autopsy.

CDR3 DNA sequence: TGTGCCAGCAGCTTAACGGGTGATGGCTACACCTTC. It specifies CASSLTGDGYTF. The V call is TRBV7-9, the J call TRBJ1-2; D call uncertain. Germline CDR1 and CDR2: SEHNR and FQNEAQ (reference sequence). V was shortened by 2 bases and J by 6 bases, with 7 bases between the two germline ends. CDR3 length: 12 amino acids.